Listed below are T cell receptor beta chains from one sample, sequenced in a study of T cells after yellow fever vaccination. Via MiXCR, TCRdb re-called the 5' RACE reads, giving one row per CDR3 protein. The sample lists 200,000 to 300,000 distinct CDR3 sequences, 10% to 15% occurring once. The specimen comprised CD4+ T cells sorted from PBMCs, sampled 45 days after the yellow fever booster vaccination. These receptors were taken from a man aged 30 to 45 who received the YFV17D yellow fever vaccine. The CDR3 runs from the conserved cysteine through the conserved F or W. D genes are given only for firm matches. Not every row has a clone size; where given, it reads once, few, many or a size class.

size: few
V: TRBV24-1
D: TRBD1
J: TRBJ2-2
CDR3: CATSDRTGPNTGELFF
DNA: TGTGCCACCAGTGACAGGACAGGGCCGAACACCGGGGAGCTGTTTTTT

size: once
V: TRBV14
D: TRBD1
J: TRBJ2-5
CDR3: CASRPGTGEETQYF
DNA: TGTGCCAGCAGACCCGGGACAGGGGAAGAGACCCAGTACTTC

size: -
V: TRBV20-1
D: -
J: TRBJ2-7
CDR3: CSASSRVGSYEQYF
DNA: TGCAGTGCTAGTAGTCGGGTCGGATCCTACGAGCAGTACTTC

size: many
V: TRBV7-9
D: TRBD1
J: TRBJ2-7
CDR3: CASEGQGAYEQYF
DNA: TGTGCCAGCGAGGGACAGGGGGCCTACGAGCAGTACTTC

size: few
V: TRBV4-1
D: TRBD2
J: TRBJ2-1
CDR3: CASSQVGGTSGYNEQFF
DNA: TGCGCCAGCAGCCAAGTAGGAGGGACTAGCGGATACAATGAGCAGTTCTTC

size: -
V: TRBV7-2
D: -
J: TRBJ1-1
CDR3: CASSSWDFMNTEAFF
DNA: TGTGCCAGCAGCTCCTGGGATTTTATGAACACTGAAGCTTTCTTT

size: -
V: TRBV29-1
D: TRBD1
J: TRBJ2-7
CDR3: CSVGQGAVEQYF
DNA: TGCAGCGTAGGACAGGGGGCAGTTGAGCAGTACTTC

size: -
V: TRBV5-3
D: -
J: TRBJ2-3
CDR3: CARSLIGRAKYF
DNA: TGTGCCAGAAGCTTAATCGGTCGAGCGAAGTATTTT

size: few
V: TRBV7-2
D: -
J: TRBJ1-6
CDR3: CASSLPGSSPLHF
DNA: TGTGCCAGCAGCTTACCCGGGAGTTCACCCCTCCACTTT

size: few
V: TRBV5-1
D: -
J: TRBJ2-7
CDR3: CASSLEQGAQYF
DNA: TGCGCCAGCAGCTTGGAACAGGGAGCTCAGTACTTC

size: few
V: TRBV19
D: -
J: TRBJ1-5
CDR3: CASSIANGGDSNQPQHF
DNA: TGTGCCAGTAGTATAGCCAATGGGGGTGACAGCAATCAGCCCCAGCATTTT

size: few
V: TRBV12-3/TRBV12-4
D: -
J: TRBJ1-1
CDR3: CASVSGFHTEAFF
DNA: TGTGCCAGCGTCTCGGGGTTTCACACTGAAGCTTTCTTT

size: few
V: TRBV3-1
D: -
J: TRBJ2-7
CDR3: CASSTRQMTYEQYF
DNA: TGTGCCAGCAGCACCCGTCAGATGACATACGAGCAGTACTTC

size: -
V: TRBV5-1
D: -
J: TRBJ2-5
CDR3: CASSLGQGGSRYF
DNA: TGCGCCAGCAGCTTGGGTCAGGGGGGCTCCAGGTACTTC

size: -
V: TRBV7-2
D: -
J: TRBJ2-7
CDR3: CASSLGGRVFEQYF
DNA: TGTGCCAGCAGCTTAGGAGGCAGGGTTTTCGAGCAGTACTTC

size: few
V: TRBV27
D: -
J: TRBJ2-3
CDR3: CASSLIQGGGTDTQYF
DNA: TGTGCCAGCAGTTTAATTCAAGGGGGAGGTACAGATACGCAGTATTTT

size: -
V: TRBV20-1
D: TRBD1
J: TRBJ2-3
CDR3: CSARGDRAFTDTQYF
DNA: TGCAGTGCTAGAGGGGACAGGGCTTTCACAGATACGCAGTATTTT

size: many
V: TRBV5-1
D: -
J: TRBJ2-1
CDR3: CASSLNRDSYNEQFF
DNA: TGCGCCAGCAGCTTGAACCGGGACTCCTACAATGAGCAGTTCTTC

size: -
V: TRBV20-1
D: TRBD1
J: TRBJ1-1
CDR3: CSASSGGAVTEAFF
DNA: TGCAGTGCTAGTTCAGGGGGCGCCGTCACTGAAGCTTTCTTT

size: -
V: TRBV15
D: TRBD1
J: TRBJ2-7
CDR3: CATSRDRQGVYEQYF
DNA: TGTGCCACCAGCAGAGATCGACAGGGCGTCTACGAGCAGTACTTC

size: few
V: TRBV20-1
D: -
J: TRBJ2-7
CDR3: CSATPSLSEQYF
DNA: TGCAGTGCGACCCCAAGTCTCTCCGAGCAGTACTTC

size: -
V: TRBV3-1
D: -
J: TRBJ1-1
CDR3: CASGILGVSSVNTEAFF
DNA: TGTGCCAGCGGAATTCTGGGAGTATCCTCGGTGAACACTGAAGCTTTCTTT

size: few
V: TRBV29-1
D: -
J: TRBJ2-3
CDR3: CSVEGQVADTQYF
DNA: TGCAGCGTTGAAGGTCAGGTCGCGGATACGCAGTATTTT

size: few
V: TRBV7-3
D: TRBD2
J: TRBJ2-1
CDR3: CASSIANSGSGEQFF
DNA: TGTGCCAGCAGCATTGCCAATAGCGGGAGCGGTGAGCAGTTCTTC

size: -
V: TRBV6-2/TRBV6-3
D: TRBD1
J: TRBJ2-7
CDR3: CASSYRQGIAYF
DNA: TGTGCCAGCAGTTACCGACAGGGGATTGCCTACTTC

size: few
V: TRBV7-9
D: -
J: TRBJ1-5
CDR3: CASSFQGSNQPQHF
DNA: TGTGCCAGCAGCTTCCAGGGGAGCAATCAGCCCCAGCATTTT

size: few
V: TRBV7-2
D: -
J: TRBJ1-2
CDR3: CASSYGLTRGYTF
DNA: TGTGCCAGCAGCTACGGACTGACCCGGGGCTACACCTTC

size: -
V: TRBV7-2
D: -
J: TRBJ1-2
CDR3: CASSFSSFYGYTF
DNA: TGTGCCAGCAGCTTTTCCTCTTTCTATGGCTACACCTTC

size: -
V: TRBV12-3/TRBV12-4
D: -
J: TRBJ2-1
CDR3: CASSLTGGQFF
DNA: TGTGCCAGCAGTTTAACAGGAGGGCAGTTCTTC

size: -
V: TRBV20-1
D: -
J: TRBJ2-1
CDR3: CSARDSGAAKSYNEQFF
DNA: TGCAGTGCTAGAGATAGTGGGGCCGCTAAGTCCTACAATGAGCAGTTCTTC

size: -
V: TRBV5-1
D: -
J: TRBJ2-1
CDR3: CASSLDHTPQEQFF
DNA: TGCGCCAGCAGCTTGGACCATACCCCGCAAGAGCAGTTCTTC

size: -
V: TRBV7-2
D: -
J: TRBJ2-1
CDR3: CASSLSIDEQFF
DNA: TGTGCCAGCAGCTTATCGATCGATGAGCAGTTCTTC

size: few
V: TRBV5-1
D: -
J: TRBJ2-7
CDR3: CASSPVLRGYEQYF
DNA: TGCGCCAGCAGCCCCGTCCTAAGGGGCTACGAGCAGTACTTC

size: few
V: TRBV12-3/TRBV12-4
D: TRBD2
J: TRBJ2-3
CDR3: CASSWKGLATDTQYF
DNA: TGTGCCAGCAGCTGGAAGGGACTAGCTACAGATACGCAGTATTTT

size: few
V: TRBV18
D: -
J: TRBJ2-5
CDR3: CASSPRQGLQETQYF
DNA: TGTGCCAGCTCACCACGACAAGGGTTACAAGAGACCCAGTACTTC

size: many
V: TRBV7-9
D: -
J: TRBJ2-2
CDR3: CASSPDSFANTGELFF
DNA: TGTGCCAGCAGCCCAGACTCGTTCGCGAACACCGGGGAGCTGTTTTTT

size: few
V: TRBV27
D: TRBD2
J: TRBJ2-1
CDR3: CASSHTSGRPGGEQFF
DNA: TGTGCCAGCAGCCATACTAGCGGGAGGCCCGGAGGTGAGCAGTTCTTC

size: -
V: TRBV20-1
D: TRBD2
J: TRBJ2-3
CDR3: CSARLSGRVDTQYF
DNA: TGCAGTGCTAGGTTGAGCGGGAGGGTAGATACGCAGTATTTT

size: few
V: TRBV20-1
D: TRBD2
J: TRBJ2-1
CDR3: CSAVGTRLNEQFF
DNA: TGCAGTGCGGTGGGGACTAGACTCAATGAGCAGTTCTTC

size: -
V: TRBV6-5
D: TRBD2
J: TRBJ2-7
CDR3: CASSSTPSAGDYEQYF
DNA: TGTGCCAGCAGTTCCACCCCCTCAGCGGGAGACTACGAGCAGTACTTC

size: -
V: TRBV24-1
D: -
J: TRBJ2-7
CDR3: CATSDLLINHRDGPIEQYF
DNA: TGTGCCACCAGTGATCTCTTGATTAACCATCGGGATGGACCAATCGAGCAGTACTTC